Included here is one TCR beta chain sequence, with context. Original methodology: Reference gene primers were amplified, and this amplification served to estimate nucleated cell counts. Sequenced by immunoSEQ multiplex PCR; TCRdb stores in-frame clones only, minus some. The DNA was the basis for D and trimming; V, J and clone size are from that table. Of some 100,000 clones listed, 70% to 85% were seen once; the top ten hold about 18%. The ends were cut back, 0 bases at V and 7 bases at J, with 10 bases in the middle. CDR1 is WNHNN and CDR2 is SYGVQD in the germline V gene (reference sequence). This CDR3 contains 15 residues. These data are taken from a study of blood T cell repertoires in COVID-19.

The receptor was derived from a woman aged 60 to 75 with acute or convalescent COVID-19. Sequenced input: peripheral blood. This chain joins TRBV10-1 and TRBJ1-6, with D tentatively TRBD1 (6 bases). The CDR3 region is CASSESRTENSPLHF. CDR3 DNA: TGCGCCAGCAGTGAGTCTCGGACAGAGAATTCACCCCTCCACTTT.